This TCR beta chain was sequenced during a study of blood T cell repertoires in COVID-19 (dated by TCRdb to 2019 to 2021). For the study in its entirety: Samples covering the acute and convalescent phases of COVID-19 were provided by collaborators in the United States, Italy and Spain. The dataset comprised deeply sampled blood TCRbeta repertoires from subjects exposed to, actively infected with, or recovered from COVID-19. The repertoires were made available in a free public database intended to serve as a resource for research on the immune response to SARS-CoV-2. HLA class I and class II types, where available, came from metadata supplied by the sample provider rather than from assay-based typing. The sample metadata nearly always contained a de-identified subject ID, COVID-19 status, age in years and sex. The material from the prospective study consisted of cDNA or gDNA derived from T cells, B-cell-depleted T cells, or PBMCs. The samples were drawn from the first 160 participants of the ongoing ImmuneRACE study and from over a thousand subjects provided by 6 global collaborators.

The cysteine opens and the phenylalanine closes a CDR3 of 17 amino acids. Only the CDR3 DNA is retained, 51 bases long and in frame from the first base. Enrolling through a virtual design, the prospective study's participants ranged in age from roughly 18 to 89 years and lived across more than 20 United States geographic areas. In the prospective study, participants were assigned to cohorts based on the clinical history participants reported in a screening survey and a study questionnaire. For ImmuneRACE Cohort 3, a participant was defined as recovered based on two consecutive negative NP/OP PCR tests, clearance by a healthcare professional, or resolution of symptoms. In the prospective study, whole blood, serum and a nasopharyngeal or oropharyngeal swab were collected from each participant by mobile phlebotomists. Participants in the prospective study had the option to provide additional blood draws and questionnaires over an approximately two-month period. Before DNA extraction, prospective study blood samples were shipped either frozen or at room temperature.

TCRbeta CDR3 regions were amplified from genomic DNA using the immunoSEQ Assay, a bias-controlled multiplex PCR. On the study's bioinformatics: Nucleated cell counts per sample were estimated from amplification of reference gene primers within the assay. To quantify the absolute abundance of each unique TCRbeta CDR3 rearrangement, sequence reads were collapsed and filtered. For each sample, productive Simpson clonality was calculated by taking the square root of Simpson's diversity index across productive rearrangements. As stored in TCRdb, this immuneACCESS dataset retains in-frame rearrangements with V and J assigned. A fraction of the clones does not appear; measured against another copy, unresolved V genes explain less than half of the discrepancy, and the remainder lacks a known reason. That table supplies the V and J calls and clone size; D and trimming were determined from the DNA. This sample lists about 270,000 clones; 86% were detected once. In total, the top ten clones hold under 3% of the sample.

What the authors observed across the whole study: The amount of clinical and demographic metadata varied by source and participant and was provided uncurated.

In regard to this clone: There is no known antigen for this receptor. No quality values exist for individual bases; no much larger clone is one base distant.

Specimen: PBMCs or T cells enriched from blood (not recorded which). This clonotype was obtained from a woman between 18 and 29 years old who had recovered from COVID-19. The V and J genes are TRBV12-2 and TRBJ2-2; the table's D call TRBD1 went unverified against the DNA. TRBV12-2 constitutes a pseudogene. The nucleotides are TGTGCAAGTCGCTGTGGGGACAGGGACTTCGACACCGGGGAGCTGTTTTTT. This gives the protein CASRCGDRDFDTGELFF.